This entry lists 10 T cell receptor beta chains sequenced from one sample in a study of technical replicates of blood from a handful of donors. The method was immunoSEQ multiplex PCR; TCRdb's version includes in-frame clones alone and lacks a portion of them. The table includes about 100,000 clones, over 95% detected once. The sample taken for sequencing was T cells isolated from PBMCs. The receptors originated from a human donor in good health.

V usage is TRBV28 and J usage is TRBJ2-1; D call uncertain. The germline V gene encodes CDR1 MDHEN and CDR2 SYDVKM. Trimming removed 8 bases from V and 0 bases from J, with 14 bases in between. The CDR3 length is 15 residues. The CDR3 here is CASQAPKNSYNEQFF. The CDR3 bases are TGTGCCAGCCAAGCCCCGAAGAACTCCTACAATGAGCAGTTCTTC.

CDR3 protein: CASSVTSTGELFF. Written as DNA, the CDR3 is TGTGCCAGCTCTGTAACTAGTACCGGGGAGCTGTTTTTT. The V call is TRBV18, the J call TRBJ2-2; perhaps TRBD2 as D (5 bases). This CDR3 spans 13 amino acids. Per germline, CDR1 KGHSH and CDR2 LQKENI. Trimming took off 6 bases at V and 5 bases at J, with 10 bases between the two ends.

CDR3 nucleotide sequence: TGTGCCAGCAGCTTTGGAGGGGGAGGGGGTCAGCCCCAGCATTTT. Protein: CASSFGGGGGQPQHF. The chain uses TRBV12-1 and TRBJ1-5. TRBV12-1 is a pseudogene segment. This CDR3 is built from 15 residues.

J is TRBJ1-2 and V is TRBV2; possibly TRBD1 for D (5 bases). Germline values: CDR1 SNHLY, CDR2 FYNNEI. This CDR3 region has 13 residues. V lost 10 bases and J lost 6, with 18 bases in between. CDR3 sequence reads: CATPLSRADGYTF. Written as DNA, the CDR3 is TGTGCCACCCCCTTAAGCAGGGCAGATGGCTACACCTTC.

V gene TRBV6-6 combines with J gene TRBJ2-3; a possible D gene is TRBD1 (6 bases). This CDR3 comprises 16 residues. Trimming removed 2 bases at V and 4 bases at J, with 16 bases between. The germline V gene has CDR1 MNHNY and CDR2 SVGAGI (reference sequence). Here the CDR3 DNA reads TGTGCCAGCAGTTACGTCGCCCAGGGGCCGGCAGATACGCAGTATTTT. Residues: CASSYVAQGPADTQYF.

The J gene is TRBJ2-1, the V gene TRBV5-1; 8 nucleotides align to TRBD2. The CDR3 sequence is 16 residues long. Germline assignment: CDR1 SGHRS and CDR2 YFSETQ. The J segment lost 3 bases and the V segment lost 1 base, leaving 6 bases of the junction unmatched. The CDR3 protein is CASSLLGSGSYNEQFF. CDR3 nucleotides: TGCGCCAGCAGCTTGCTCGGCAGCGGGAGCTACAATGAGCAGTTCTTC.

This chain links TRBV6-6 with TRBJ1-2; TRBD1 matches at 7 bases. This CDR3 comprises 15 residues. V trimming: 2 bases; J trimming: 7 bases; junction bases outside the gene matches: 10. Germline-derived CDR1 and CDR2 are MNHNY and SVGAGI (reference sequence). CDR3 nucleotide sequence: TGTGCCAGCAGTTACGCTCCAGGGGGGAGGAGTGGCTACACCTTC. Translating it yields CASSYAPGGRSGYTF.

The rearrangement uses TRBV11-2 and TRBJ1-2, with D maybe TRBD1 (6 bases). The CDR3 sequence is 15 residues long. CDR1 is SGHAT and CDR2 is FQNNGV in the germline V gene. Deletions cut 5 bases from V and 5 bases from J, with 18 bases between. The CDR3 nucleotides are TGTGCCAGCAGCCAGCGGGGGGGGGCCCCTTATGGCTACACCTTC. This translates into CASSQRGGAPYGYTF.

This clone is a singleton in its sample. The chain carries TRBV2 and TRBJ2-3, with 8 positions matching TRBD2. The CDR3 loop spans 18 amino acids. V gave up 2 bases and J gave up 0 bases; unmatched junction bases: 10. Germline CDR1 is SNHLY and CDR2 is FYNNEI. CDR3 sequence (DNA): TGTGCCAGCAGTGAAACCCGTAGCGGGACCCCTAGCACAGATACGCAGTATTTT. This sequence encodes CASSETRSGTPSTDTQYF.

This clone was observed once. J is TRBJ1-4 and V is TRBV27; the match to TRBD1 covers 7 bases. V shed 6 bases and J 8 bases; nucleotides not matched to a gene: 9. The CDR3 has 14 amino acids. Per germline, CDR1 MNHEY and CDR2 SMNVEV (reference sequence). CDR3 DNA sequence: TGTGCCAGCAGCAAAAGACAGGGAGGAGAAAAACTGTTTTTT. Translating gives CASSKRQGGEKLFF. The whole variable domain, remainder taken from reference TRBV27 and TRBJ1-4, is EAQVTQNPRYLITVTGKKLTVTCSQNMNHEYMSWYRQDPGLGLRQIYYSMNVEVTDKGDVPEGYKVSRKEKRNFPLILESPSPNQTSLYFCASSKRQGGEKLFFGSGTQLSVL.